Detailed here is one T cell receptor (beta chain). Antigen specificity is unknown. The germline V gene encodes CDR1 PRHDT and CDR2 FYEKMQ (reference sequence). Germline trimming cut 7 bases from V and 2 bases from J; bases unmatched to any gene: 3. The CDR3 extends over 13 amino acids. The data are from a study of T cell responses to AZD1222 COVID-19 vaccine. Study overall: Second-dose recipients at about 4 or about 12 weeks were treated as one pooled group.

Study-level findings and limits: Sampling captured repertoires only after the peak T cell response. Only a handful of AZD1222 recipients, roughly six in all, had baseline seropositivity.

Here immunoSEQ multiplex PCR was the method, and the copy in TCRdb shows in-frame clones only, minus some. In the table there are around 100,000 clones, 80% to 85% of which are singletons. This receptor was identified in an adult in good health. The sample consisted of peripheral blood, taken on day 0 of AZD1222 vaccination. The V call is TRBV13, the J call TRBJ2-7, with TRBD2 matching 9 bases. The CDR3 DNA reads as TGTGCCAGCACCGGGACTAGCACCTACGAGCAGTACTTC. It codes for CASTGTSTYEQYF.